The T cell receptor (beta chain) under discussion was sequenced for a study of T cells in pancreatic ductal adenocarcinoma. Findings of the study overall: No significant tumor-blood clonality difference; means were about 0.1 and 0.065. Unique clonotypes were 7.5 to 10-fold more numerous in blood than in tumor. This surgical cohort overrepresents the minority presenting with early-stage disease.

The data were produced by immunoSEQ multiplex PCR, yet TCRdb's version contains in-frame clones alone and is incomplete. The table includes roughly 100,000 clones, 90% to 95% detected once. Regarding this clone: Its matching antigen is unknown.

The selected patients with pancreatic ductal adenocarcinoma had surgery but no neoadjuvant therapy. The material sequenced was PBMCs. This TCR was sampled from a human donor with pancreatic ductal adenocarcinoma.

The CDR3 DNA is TGTGCCTGGATAACACCAGGCCTCTACAATGAGCAGTTCTTC. Translating gives CAWITPGLYNEQFF. The chain combines TRBV30 with TRBJ2-1; unclear D gene. Trimming cost V 4 bases and J 3 bases, with 13 bases left between them. The CDR3 runs 14 residues. CDR1 and CDR2 (germline): GTSNPN, SVGIG (reference sequence).